These 32 T cell receptor beta chains were all obtained from the same sample, sequenced in a study of beta chain features in type 1 diabetes. What was sequenced were expressed TCRB transcripts, since all of the isolated RNA had been reverse transcribed. Some clones are missing from TCRdb's copy, which holds only in-frame ones; the method was immunoSEQ multiplex PCR. The table has 350,000 to 450,000 clones, about 15% seen once. The sequencing input was naive CD4+ T cells from blood. The receptors come from a man aged 25-45 years in good health.

The chain links TRBV6-1 to TRBJ2-7, with TRBD1 as a possible D gene (5 bases). V was trimmed by 6 bases and J by 4 bases, leaving 7 bases between them. This CDR3 has 11 amino acids. Germline loops: CDR1 MNHNS, CDR2 SASEGT. The CDR3 is CASRTVYEQYF. Here the CDR3 DNA reads TGTGCCAGCAGGACAGTGTACGAGCAGTACTTC.

This clone was observed a few times. The CDR3 DNA follows: TGTGCCAGCAGTGGACAGGCCTTTGAAGCTTTCTTT. This sequence encodes CASSGQAFEAFF. The chain has TRBV25-1 and TRBJ1-1; D might be TRBD1 (6 bases). The V end was cut by 4 bases, the J end by 7 bases, with 10 bases between. This CDR3 contains 12 residues. The germline CDR1 and CDR2 sequences are MGHDK and SYGVNS.

The sample holds a few counts of this clone. This chain joins TRBV7-2 and TRBJ2-5; a weak D match, TRBD1 (7 bases). Trimming removed 3 bases from V and 2 bases from J, with 13 bases in between. CDR3 length equals 15 residues. Germline V gene lookup returns CDR1 SGHTA and CDR2 FQGNSA. The CDR3 loop reads CASSLAGQQQETQYF. CDR3 sequence (DNA): TGTGCCAGCAGCTTGGCGGGACAGCAACAAGAGACCCAGTACTTC.

This clone was picked up a small number of times. The CDR3 is CASSVALLQETQYF. CDR3 nucleotide sequence: TGTGCCAGCAGCGTAGCTTTGCTACAAGAGACCCAGTACTTC. The genes are TRBV9 and TRBJ2-5; D ambiguous. Trimming left V 0 bases short and J 2 bases short, with 8 bases between. CDR1 SGDLS and CDR2 YYNGEE come from the germline V gene. The CDR3 runs 14 residues. Variable domain in full (rest from reference TRBV9 and TRBJ2-5): DSGVTQTPKHLITATGQRVTLRCSPRSGDLSVYWYQQSLDQGLQFLIQYYNGEERAKGNILERFSAQQFPDLHSELNLSSLELGDSALYFCASSVALLQETQYFGPGTRLLVL.

CDR3 sequence (DNA): TGTGCCAGCAGTGAAGCCGGGACAGGGTATTCTGGGGCCAACGTCCTGACTTTC. This gives the protein CASSEAGTGYSGANVLTF. The rearrangement joins TRBV25-1 to TRBJ2-6, with 9 positions matching TRBD1. V gave up 2 bases and J gave up 1 base; unmatched junction bases: 6. CDR3 length: 18 amino acids. Germline loops: CDR1 MGHDK, CDR2 SYGVNS.

The chain has TRBV6-6 and TRBJ2-5, with D maybe TRBD2 (5 bases). The germline gives CDR1 MNHNY, CDR2 SVGAGI (reference sequence). The CDR3 spans 14 residues. Trimming stripped 5 bases from V and 2 bases from J, with 12 bases between. Written as DNA, the CDR3 is TGTGCCAGCAGTGGCACGGGGAGACAAGAGACCCAGTACTTC. Protein sequence: CASSGTGRQETQYF.

This clone has just a few counts. Other DNA sequences within the sample encode an identical CDR3. The rearrangement joins TRBV30 to TRBJ1-1; 9 nucleotides line up with TRBD1. Germline assignment: CDR1 GTSNPN and CDR2 SVGIG (reference sequence). Germline trimming cut 3 bases from V and 1 base from J; bases unmatched to any gene: 0. The CDR3 contains 13 residues. The CDR3 loop is CAWRGQGNTEAFF. CDR3 DNA sequence: TGTGCCTGGAGGGGACAGGGGAACACTGAAGCTTTCTTT.

V usage is TRBV6-5 and J usage is TRBJ2-5; no clear D. CDR1 is MNHEY, CDR2 SVGAGI, per germline. This CDR3 contains 13 residues. Between the trimmed V and J ends, which lost 2 bases and 1 base, there was a span of 5 bases. The CDR3 region is CASSYALQETQYF. Here the CDR3 DNA reads TGTGCCAGCAGTTACGCCCTCCAAGAGACCCAGTACTTC.

The V gene is TRBV29-1, the J gene TRBJ2-3; no definite D call. The ends were cut back, 7 bases at V and 2 bases at J, with 7 bases in the middle. CDR3 size: 11 residues. The germline V gene encodes CDR1 SQVTM and CDR2 ANQGSEA. The CDR3 protein is CSGASTDTQYF. CDR3 coding DNA: TGCAGCGGCGCGTCCACAGATACGCAGTATTTT.

This clone was detected a few times. The V gene is TRBV19, the J gene TRBJ2-5, with 10 bases matching TRBD1. The CDR3 is 16 amino acids. Germline CDR1 LNHDA, CDR2 SQIVND (reference sequence). V shed 6 bases, J shed 5 bases, and the junction held 12 bases outside the gene matches. Here the CDR3 reads CASSDIGTGAQETQYF. The CDR3 nucleotides are TGTGCCAGTAGCGATATCGGGACAGGGGCACAGGAGACCCAGTACTTC.

V is TRBV9 and J is TRBJ1-6, with D possibly TRBD1 on 6 matching bases. This CDR3 has 15 residues. Trimming removed 2 bases from V and 10 bases from J, with 16 bases in between. Germline assignment: CDR1 SGDLS and CDR2 YYNGEE. The CDR3 coding sequence is TGTGCCAGCAGCGTGACGAACAGGGATCGGTCACCCCTCCACTTT. Translated: CASSVTNRDRSPLHF.

Worth noting for this clone: Other nucleotide sequences from this sample produce the same CDR3. V usage is TRBV29-1 and J usage is TRBJ2-3; D may be TRBD1 or TRBD2 (5 bases each). Germline V CDR1 and CDR2: SQVTM, ANQGSEA. This CDR3 is 12 amino acids long. Trimming removed 1 base from V and 3 bases from J, with 5 bases in between. The chain's CDR3 is CSVEGGTDTQYF. CDR3 bases: TGCAGCGTTGAAGGGGGGACAGATACGCAGTATTTT.

This clone was observed a few times. The chain combines TRBV15 with TRBJ2-3; TRBD1 aligns across 7 bases. Per the germline V gene, CDR1 is LNHNV and CDR2 is YYDKDF (reference sequence). V was pared by 4 bases and J by 2 bases, with 3 bases of the junction left unmatched. The CDR3 sequence is 14 residues long. This chain's CDR3 is CATSKDRVTDTQYF. CDR3 coding DNA: TGTGCCACCAGCAAAGACAGGGTCACAGATACGCAGTATTTT.

The rearrangement uses TRBV9 and TRBJ2-3, with D unclear. The CDR3 runs to 14 residues. V lost 0 bases and J 4 bases, leaving 9 bases between the germline ends. Per germline, CDR1 SGDLS and CDR2 YYNGEE. CDR3 loop: CASSVESRADTQYF. As DNA, the CDR3 is TGTGCCAGCAGCGTAGAGTCAAGAGCAGATACGCAGTATTTT.

The chain couples TRBV9 to TRBJ2-2, with D unresolved. V was trimmed by 0 bases and J by 1 base, leaving 7 bases between them. Germline loops: CDR1 SGDLS, CDR2 YYNGEE. The CDR3 consists of 15 residues. The CDR3 loop reads CASSVAPGNTGELFF. CDR3 bases: TGTGCCAGCAGCGTAGCTCCCGGGAACACCGGGGAGCTGTTTTTT. The full variable domain, with the rest looked up from reference TRBV9 and TRBJ2-2, is DSGVTQTPKHLITATGQRVTLRCSPRSGDLSVYWYQQSLDQGLQFLIQYYNGEERAKGNILERFSAQQFPDLHSELNLSSLELGDSALYFCASSVAPGNTGELFFGEGSRLTVL.

The chain links TRBV6-1 to TRBJ1-2; D uncertain. V dropped 2 bases and J dropped 0 bases, with 7 bases sitting between them. CDR1 and CDR2 (germline): MNHNS, SASEGT. This CDR3 spans 14 amino acids. The CDR3 protein is CASSELGTNYGYTF. CDR3 sequence (DNA): TGTGCCAGCAGTGAATTGGGAACTAACTATGGCTACACCTTC.

In the case of this clone: A much larger clonotype is one base distant, so this may be a read error. The chain couples TRBV29-1 to TRBJ1-1; TRBD1 aligns across 7 bases. The CDR3 has 11 amino acids. Per germline, CDR1 SQVTM and CDR2 ANQGSEA. The CDR3 loop is CISLQGTEAFF. CDR3 DNA: TGCATCTCGTTACAGGGGACTGAAGCTTTCTTT.

This chain connects TRBV4-2 to TRBJ2-2; TRBD1 matches 10 bases. CDR3 length equals 16 residues. Trimming cost V 4 bases and J 6 bases; bases outside gene matches: 8. CDR1 and CDR2 (germline): LGHNA, YNFKEQ. CDR3 sequence: CASSPRTGGNSGELFF. The CDR3 DNA is TGTGCCAGCAGCCCCCGGACAGGGGGGAATTCCGGGGAGCTGTTTTTT.

This clone was counted a few times. The V gene is TRBV2, the J gene TRBJ1-2, with D unclear. V lost 6 bases to trimming and J lost 6 bases, with 14 bases between them. Germline values: CDR1 SNHLY, CDR2 FYNNEI. The CDR3 length is 13 residues. The CDR3 region has the DNA TGTGCCAGCAGCCCGGAGACATCCCATGGCTACACCTTC. Translating it yields CASSPETSHGYTF.

A single count supports this clone. This chain uses TRBV9 with TRBJ2-3, with TRBD2 matching 8 bases. The CDR3 totals 14 residues. CDR1 SGDLS and CDR2 YYNGEE come from the germline V gene. The junction had 3 bases not matched to a gene; V was cut back by 6 bases and J by 0 bases. Written as DNA, the CDR3 is TGTGCCAGCAATAGCGGGACTAGCACAGATACGCAGTATTTT. This sequence encodes CASNSGTSTDTQYF.

The chain joins TRBV4-3 to TRBJ2-7, with D maybe TRBD1 (6 bases). Germline values: CDR1 LGHNA, CDR2 YSLEER. This CDR3 has 15 residues. V was pared by 1 base and J by 5 bases, with 15 bases between. CDR3 in DNA: TGCGCCAGCAGCCAAGTCCCAACAGGGCCTAACGAGCAGTACTTC. This translates into CASSQVPTGPNEQYF.

V and J are TRBV7-8 and TRBJ2-3; TRBD2 might be the D (6 bases). The CDR3 sequence is 15 residues long. Trimming removed 6 bases from V and 0 bases from J, with 13 bases in between. The germline CDR1 and CDR2 sequences are SGHVS and FQNEAQ. CDR3 DNA sequence: TGTGCCAGCAGGCGGGACTGGACTAGCACAGATACGCAGTATTTT. Its translation: CASRRDWTSTDTQYF.

This clone was counted only a few times. The same CDR3 arises from other DNA sequences in this sample as well. V usage is TRBV25-1 and J usage is TRBJ1-2, with 8 positions matching TRBD1. CDR3 length: 12 amino acids. Germline lookup yields CDR1 MGHDK and CDR2 SYGVNS. Trimming cost V 6 bases and J 7 bases; bases outside gene matches: 4. The DNA for the CDR3 is TGTGCCAGCAGCGGACAGGGTTTTGGCTACACCTTC. Protein product: CASSGQGFGYTF.

V gene TRBV29-1 combines with J gene TRBJ1-6; perhaps TRBD1 as D (5 bases). The CDR3 consists of 12 residues. The V gene lost 7 bases and the J gene lost 10 bases, with 14 bases spanning the gap. Germline CDR1 SQVTM, CDR2 ANQGSEA. CDR3 protein: CSAKAGDSPLHF. In DNA, the CDR3 is TGCAGCGCTAAAGCGGGGGACTCACCCCTCCACTTT.

This clone was found once. The genes are TRBV7-2 and TRBJ2-5; 8 positions match TRBD1. The J segment lost 5 bases and the V segment lost 2 bases, leaving 4 bases of the junction unmatched. The CDR3 has 14 amino acids. Germline assignment: CDR1 SGHTA and CDR2 FQGNSA. This CDR3 is CASSLQGAAETQYF. The DNA of the CDR3 is TGTGCCAGCAGCTTACAGGGGGCTGCGGAGACCCAGTACTTC.

The rearrangement links TRBV29-1 to TRBJ1-2, with a possible D match to TRBD1 (5 bases). The CDR3 runs 11 residues. V lost 7 bases to trimming and J lost 7 bases, with 13 bases between them. CDR1 and CDR2 (germline): SQVTM, ANQGSEA. Here the CDR3 reads CSADSDGGYTF. The CDR3 nucleotides are TGCAGCGCAGACAGTGACGGTGGCTACACCTTC.

The J gene is TRBJ2-1, the V gene TRBV12-5, with D uncertain. The CDR3 is made up of 14 amino acids. CDR1 is LGHNT and CDR2 is FRNRAP in the germline V gene. The V end was cut by 0 bases, the J end by 4 bases, with 7 bases between. The CDR3 sequence is CASGLVDTYNEQFF. CDR3 in DNA: TGTGCTAGTGGTTTGGTAGACACATACAATGAGCAGTTCTTC.

This clone occurred a few times. As DNA, the CDR3 is TGTGCCAGCAGCGTAGGACGTGTGGGGGTGTATTACAATGAGCAGTTCTTC. Protein product: CASSVGRVGVYYNEQFF. The V gene is TRBV9, the J gene TRBJ2-1; D is tentatively TRBD1 or TRBD2 (5 bases each). The CDR3 extends over 17 amino acids. Germline assignment: CDR1 SGDLS and CDR2 YYNGEE. Deletions cut 0 bases from V and 4 bases from J, with 17 bases between.

This chain connects TRBV13 to TRBJ1-6; D perhaps matches TRBD1 (5 bases). This CDR3 is built from 12 residues. Germline V gene lookup returns CDR1 PRHDT and CDR2 FYEKMQ (reference sequence). V was cut by 3 bases and J by 14 bases, with 11 bases left in between. CDR3 in amino acids: CASSFPRGTLHF. CDR3 nucleotide sequence: TGTGCCAGCAGCTTTCCAAGGGGCACCCTCCACTTT.

The J gene is TRBJ2-5, the V gene TRBV11-1; perhaps TRBD1 as D (7 bases). Trimming removed 10 bases from V and 2 bases from J, with 11 bases in between. The CDR3 spans 12 residues. The germline V gene encodes CDR1 SGHAT and CDR2 FQDESV (reference sequence). Here the CDR3 DNA reads TGTGCCACCGCGGGACAGCAAGAGACCCAGTACTTC. Amino acid sequence: CATAGQQETQYF. Filled out from reference TRBV11-1 and TRBJ2-5, the complete variable domain reads EAEVAQSPRYKITEKSQAVAFWCDPISGHATLYWYRQILGQGPELLVQFQDESVVDDSQLPKDRFSAERLKGVDSTLKIQPAELGDSAMYLCATAGQQETQYFGPGTRLLVL.

The rearrangement links TRBV4-2 to TRBJ1-2, with D unclear. V shed 0 bases and J shed 4 bases, with 6 bases lying between them. Germline V gene data show CDR1 as LGHNA and CDR2 as YNFKEQ. The CDR3 length is 13 residues. The DNA for the CDR3 is TGTGCCAGCAGCCAAGACACTGGCTATGGCTACACCTTC. This codes for CASSQDTGYGYTF.

This clone was seen a handful of times. The chain joins TRBV20-1 to TRBJ2-4; D remains unclear. Germline CDR1 DFQATT, CDR2 SNEGSKA (reference sequence). CDR3 length equals 8 residues. This CDR3 reads CRENIQYF. CDR3 bases: TGCAGGGAAAACATTCAGTACTTC.